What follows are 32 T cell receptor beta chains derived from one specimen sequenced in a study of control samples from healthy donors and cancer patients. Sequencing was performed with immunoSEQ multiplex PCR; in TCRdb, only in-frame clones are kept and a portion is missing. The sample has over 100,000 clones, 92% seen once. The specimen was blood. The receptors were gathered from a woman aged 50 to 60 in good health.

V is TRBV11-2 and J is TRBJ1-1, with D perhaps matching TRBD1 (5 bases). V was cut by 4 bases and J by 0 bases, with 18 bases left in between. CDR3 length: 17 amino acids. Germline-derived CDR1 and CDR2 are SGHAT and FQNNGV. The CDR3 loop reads CASSSFRDGIMNTEAFF. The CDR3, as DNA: TGTGCCAGCAGCTCATTTCGGGACGGGATTATGAACACTGAAGCTTTCTTT.

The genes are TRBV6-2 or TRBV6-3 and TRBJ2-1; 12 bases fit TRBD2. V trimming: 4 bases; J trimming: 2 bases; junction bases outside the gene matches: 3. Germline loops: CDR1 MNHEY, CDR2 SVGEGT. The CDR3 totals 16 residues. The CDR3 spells CASSSTSGRPYNEQFF. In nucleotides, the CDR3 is TGTGCCAGCAGTTCCACTAGCGGGAGGCCCTACAATGAGCAGTTCTTC.

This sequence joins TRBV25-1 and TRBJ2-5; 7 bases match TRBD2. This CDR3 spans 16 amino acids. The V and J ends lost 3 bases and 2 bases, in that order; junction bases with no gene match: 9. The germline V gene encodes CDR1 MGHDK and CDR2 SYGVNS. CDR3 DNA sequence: TGTGCCAGCAGTGACCGCGGGAGCGCTACACAAGAGACCCAGTACTTC. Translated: CASSDRGSATQETQYF.

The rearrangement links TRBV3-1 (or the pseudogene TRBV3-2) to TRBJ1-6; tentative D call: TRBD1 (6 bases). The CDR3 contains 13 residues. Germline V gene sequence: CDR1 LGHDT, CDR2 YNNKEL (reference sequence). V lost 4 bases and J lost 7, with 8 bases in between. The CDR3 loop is CASSLGQNSPLHF. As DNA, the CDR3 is TGTGCCAGCAGCCTGGGACAAAATTCACCCCTCCACTTT.

The CDR3 bases are TGTGCCAGCTCACCAGGGACAGAGATCTATGGCTACACCTTC. It yields the protein CASSPGTEIYGYTF. V and J are TRBV18 and TRBJ1-2, with TRBD1 identical over 7 bases. The V and J ends lost 2 bases and 4 bases, in that order; junction bases with no gene match: 4. Germline-derived CDR1 and CDR2 are KGHSH and LQKENI. CDR3 size: 14 residues.

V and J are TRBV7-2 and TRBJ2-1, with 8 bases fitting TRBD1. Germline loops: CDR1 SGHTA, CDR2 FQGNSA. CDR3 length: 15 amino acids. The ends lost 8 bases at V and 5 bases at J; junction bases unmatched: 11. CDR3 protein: CASRVAVGQDNEQFF. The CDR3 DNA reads TGTGCCAGCCGCGTCGCCGTGGGACAGGACAATGAGCAGTTCTTC.

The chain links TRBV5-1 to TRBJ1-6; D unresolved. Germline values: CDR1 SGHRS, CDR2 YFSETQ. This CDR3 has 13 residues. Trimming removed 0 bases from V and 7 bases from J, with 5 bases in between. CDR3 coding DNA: TGCGCCAGCAGCTTGGTTCGGAATTCACCCCTCCACTTT. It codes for CASSLVRNSPLHF.

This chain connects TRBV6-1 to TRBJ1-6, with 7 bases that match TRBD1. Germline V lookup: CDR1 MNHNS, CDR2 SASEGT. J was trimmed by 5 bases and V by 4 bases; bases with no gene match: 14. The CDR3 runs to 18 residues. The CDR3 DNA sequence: TGTGCCAGCAGTGTAGGGAGACAGGGCAGAATACATAATTCACCCCTCCACTTT. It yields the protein CASSVGRQGRIHNSPLHF.

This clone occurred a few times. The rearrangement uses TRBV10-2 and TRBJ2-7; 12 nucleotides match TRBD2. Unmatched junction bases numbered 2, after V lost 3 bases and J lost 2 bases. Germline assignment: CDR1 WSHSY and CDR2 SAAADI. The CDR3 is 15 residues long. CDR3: CASSDSSGGAYEQYF. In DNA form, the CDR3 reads TGCGCCAGCAGTGACTCTAGCGGGGGGGCCTACGAGCAGTACTTC.

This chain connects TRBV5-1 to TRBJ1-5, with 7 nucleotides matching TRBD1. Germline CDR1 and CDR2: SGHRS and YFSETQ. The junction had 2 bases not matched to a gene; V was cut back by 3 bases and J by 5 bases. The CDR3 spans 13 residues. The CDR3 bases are TGCGCCAGCAGCTACACAGGGGATCAGCCCCAGCATTTT. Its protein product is CASSYTGDQPQHF.

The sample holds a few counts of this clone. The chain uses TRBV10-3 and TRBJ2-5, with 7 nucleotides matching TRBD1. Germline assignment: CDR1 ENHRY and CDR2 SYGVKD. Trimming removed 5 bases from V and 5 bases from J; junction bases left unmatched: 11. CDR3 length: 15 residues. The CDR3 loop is CAISSRQGSGETQYF. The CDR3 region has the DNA TGTGCCATCAGTTCAAGACAGGGTTCGGGGGAGACCCAGTACTTC.

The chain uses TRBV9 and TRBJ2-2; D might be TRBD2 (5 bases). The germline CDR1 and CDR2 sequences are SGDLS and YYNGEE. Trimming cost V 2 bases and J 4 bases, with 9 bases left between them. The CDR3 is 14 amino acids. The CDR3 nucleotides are TGTGCCAGCAGCGTGGTCCGGGGCACCGGGGAGCTGTTTTTT. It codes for CASSVVRGTGELFF.

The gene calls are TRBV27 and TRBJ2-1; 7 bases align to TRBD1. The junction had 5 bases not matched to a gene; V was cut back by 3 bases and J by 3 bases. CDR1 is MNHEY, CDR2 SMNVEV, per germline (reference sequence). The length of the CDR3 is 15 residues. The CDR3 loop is CASSLVAGGYNEQFF. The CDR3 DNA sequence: TGTGCCAGCAGTTTGGTTGCAGGGGGCTACAATGAGCAGTTCTTC.

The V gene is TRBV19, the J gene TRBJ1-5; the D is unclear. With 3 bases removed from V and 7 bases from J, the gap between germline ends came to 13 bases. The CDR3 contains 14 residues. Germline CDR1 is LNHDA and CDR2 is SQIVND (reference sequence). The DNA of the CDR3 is TGTGCCAGTAGTATCGTCCCGACGGCCCAGCCCCAGCATTTT. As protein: CASSIVPTAQPQHF.

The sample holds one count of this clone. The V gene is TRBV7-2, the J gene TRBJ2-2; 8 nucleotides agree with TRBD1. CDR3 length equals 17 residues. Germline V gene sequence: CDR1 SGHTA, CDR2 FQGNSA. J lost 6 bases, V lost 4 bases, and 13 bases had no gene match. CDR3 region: CASSSDYDRGIAGELFF. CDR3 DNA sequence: TGTGCCAGCAGCTCAGACTACGACAGGGGTATTGCCGGGGAGCTGTTTTTT.

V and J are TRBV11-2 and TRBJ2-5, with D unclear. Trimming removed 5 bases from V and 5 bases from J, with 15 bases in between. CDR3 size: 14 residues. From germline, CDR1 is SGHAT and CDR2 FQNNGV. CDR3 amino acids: CASSPGPDRETQYF. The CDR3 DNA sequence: TGTGCCAGCAGCCCAGGACCAGACCGGGAGACCCAGTACTTC.

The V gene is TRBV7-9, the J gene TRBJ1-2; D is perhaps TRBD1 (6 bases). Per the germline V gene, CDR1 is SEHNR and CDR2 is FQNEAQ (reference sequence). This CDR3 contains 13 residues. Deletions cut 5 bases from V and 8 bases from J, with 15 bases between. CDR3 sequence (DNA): TGTGCCAGCAGCGAAGCAGGGGTGGGCGGCTACACCTTC. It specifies CASSEAGVGGYTF.

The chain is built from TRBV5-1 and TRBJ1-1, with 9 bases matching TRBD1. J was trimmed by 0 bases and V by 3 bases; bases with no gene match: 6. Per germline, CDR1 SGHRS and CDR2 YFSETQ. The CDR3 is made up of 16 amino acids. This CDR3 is CASSSDRGVLNTEAFF. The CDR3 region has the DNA TGCGCCAGCAGCTCGGACAGGGGAGTTTTGAACACTGAAGCTTTCTTT.

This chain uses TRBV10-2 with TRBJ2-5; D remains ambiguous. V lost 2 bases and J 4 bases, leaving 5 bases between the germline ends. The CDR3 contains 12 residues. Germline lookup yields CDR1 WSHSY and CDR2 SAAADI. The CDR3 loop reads CASSERRETQYF. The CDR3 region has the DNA TGCGCCAGCAGTGAGCGTCGAGAGACCCAGTACTTC.

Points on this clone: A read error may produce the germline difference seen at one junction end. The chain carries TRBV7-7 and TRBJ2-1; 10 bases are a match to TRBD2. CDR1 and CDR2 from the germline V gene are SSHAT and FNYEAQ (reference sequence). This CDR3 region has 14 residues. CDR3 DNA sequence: TGTGCTAGCAGCGGGGGGGGAACCTACAATGAGCAGTTCTTC. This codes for CASSGGGTYNEQFF.

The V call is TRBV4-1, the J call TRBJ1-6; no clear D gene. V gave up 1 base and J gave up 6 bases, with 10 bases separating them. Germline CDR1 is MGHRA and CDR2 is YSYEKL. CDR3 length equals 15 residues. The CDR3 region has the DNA TGCGCCAGCAGCCAAGCTGACATGTCTAATTCACCCCTCCACTTT. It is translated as CASSQADMSNSPLHF.

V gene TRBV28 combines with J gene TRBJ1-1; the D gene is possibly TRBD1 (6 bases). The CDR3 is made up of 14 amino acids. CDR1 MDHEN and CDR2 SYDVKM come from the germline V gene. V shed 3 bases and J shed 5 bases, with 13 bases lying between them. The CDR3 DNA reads TGTGCCAGCAGTTTCGTTGGGGGCACGACTGAAGCTTTCTTT. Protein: CASSFVGGTTEAFF.

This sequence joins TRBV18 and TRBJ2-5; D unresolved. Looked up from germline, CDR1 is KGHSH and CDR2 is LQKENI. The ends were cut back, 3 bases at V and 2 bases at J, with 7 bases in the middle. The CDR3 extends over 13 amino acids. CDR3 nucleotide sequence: TGTGCCAGCTCACCGGCGATACAAGAGACCCAGTACTTC. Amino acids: CASSPAIQETQYF.

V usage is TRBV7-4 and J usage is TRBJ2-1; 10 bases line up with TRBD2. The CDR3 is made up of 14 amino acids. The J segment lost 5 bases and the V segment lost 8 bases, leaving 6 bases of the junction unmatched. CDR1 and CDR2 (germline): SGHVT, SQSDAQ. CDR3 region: CASLLAGAHNEQFF. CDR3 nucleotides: TGTGCCAGCCTTCTAGCGGGAGCCCACAATGAGCAGTTCTTC. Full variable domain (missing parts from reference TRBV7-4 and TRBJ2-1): GAGVSQSPRYKVAKRGRDVALRCDSISGHVTLYWYRQTLGQGSEVLTYSQSDAQRDKSGRPSGRFSAERPERSVSTLKIQRTEQGDSAVYLCASLLAGAHNEQFFGPGTRLTVL.

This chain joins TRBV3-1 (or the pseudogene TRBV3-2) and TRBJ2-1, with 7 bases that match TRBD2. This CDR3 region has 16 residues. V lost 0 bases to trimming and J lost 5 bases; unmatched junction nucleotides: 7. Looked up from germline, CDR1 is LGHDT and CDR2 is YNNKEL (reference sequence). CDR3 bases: TGTGCCAGCAGCCAAGAGGGACTAAGAGGCCACAATGAGCAGTTCTTC. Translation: CASSQEGLRGHNEQFF.

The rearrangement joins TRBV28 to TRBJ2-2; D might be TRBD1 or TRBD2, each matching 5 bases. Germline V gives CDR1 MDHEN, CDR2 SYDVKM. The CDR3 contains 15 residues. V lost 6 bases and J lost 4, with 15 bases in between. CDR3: CASRVPGPSTGELFF. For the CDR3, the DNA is TGTGCCAGCAGAGTACCGGGACCTAGCACCGGGGAGCTGTTTTTT. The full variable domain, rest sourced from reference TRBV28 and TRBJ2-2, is DVKVTQSSRYLVKRTGEKVFLECVQDMDHENMFWYRQDPGLGLRLIYFSYDVKMKEKGDIPEGYSVSREKKERFSLILESASTNQTSMYLCASRVPGPSTGELFFGEGSRLTVL.

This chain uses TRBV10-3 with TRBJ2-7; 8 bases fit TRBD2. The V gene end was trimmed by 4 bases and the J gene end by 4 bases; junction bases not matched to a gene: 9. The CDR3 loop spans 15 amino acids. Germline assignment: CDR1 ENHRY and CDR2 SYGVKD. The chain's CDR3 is CAISGGLAGLYEQYF. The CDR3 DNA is TGTGCCATCAGTGGGGGGCTAGCGGGTTTGTACGAGCAGTACTTC.

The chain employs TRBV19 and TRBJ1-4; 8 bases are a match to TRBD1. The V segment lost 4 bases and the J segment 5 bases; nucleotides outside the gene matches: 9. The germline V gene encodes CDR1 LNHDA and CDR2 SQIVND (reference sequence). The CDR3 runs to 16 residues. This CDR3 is CASSNLPTGENEKLFF. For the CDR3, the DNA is TGTGCCAGTAGTAATCTACCGACAGGGGAGAATGAAAAACTGTTTTTT.

The CDR3 protein is CAISEGTGNQPQHF. In nucleotides, the CDR3 is TGTGCCATCAGTGAGGGGACGGGGAATCAGCCCCAGCATTTT. The chain employs TRBV10-3 and TRBJ1-5; a weak D match, TRBD1 (5 bases). CDR1 and CDR2 from the germline V gene are ENHRY and SYGVKD. V shed 2 bases and J shed 4 bases, with 9 bases lying between them. The CDR3 has 14 amino acids.

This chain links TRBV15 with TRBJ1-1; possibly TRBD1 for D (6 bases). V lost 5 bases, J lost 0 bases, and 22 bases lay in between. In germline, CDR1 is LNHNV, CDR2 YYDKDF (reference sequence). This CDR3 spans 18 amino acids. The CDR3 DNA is TGTGCCACCAGCCCACCCGGGGGGGCGATATTCATGAACACTGAAGCTTTCTTT. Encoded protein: CATSPPGGAIFMNTEAFF.

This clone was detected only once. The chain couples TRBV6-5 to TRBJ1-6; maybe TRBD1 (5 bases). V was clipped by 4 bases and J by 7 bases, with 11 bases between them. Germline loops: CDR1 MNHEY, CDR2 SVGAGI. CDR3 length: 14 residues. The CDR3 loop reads CASSSGRLNSPLHF. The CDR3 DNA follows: TGTGCCAGCAGTTCGGGACGTTTGAATTCACCCCTCCACTTT.

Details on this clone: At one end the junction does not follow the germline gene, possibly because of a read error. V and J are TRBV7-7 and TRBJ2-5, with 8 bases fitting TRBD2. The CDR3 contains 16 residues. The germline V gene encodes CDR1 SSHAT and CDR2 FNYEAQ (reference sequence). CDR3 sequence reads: CASSLGWSGGQETQYF. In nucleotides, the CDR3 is TGTGCTAGCAGCTTAGGTTGGAGCGGGGGACAAGAGACCCAGTACTTC.